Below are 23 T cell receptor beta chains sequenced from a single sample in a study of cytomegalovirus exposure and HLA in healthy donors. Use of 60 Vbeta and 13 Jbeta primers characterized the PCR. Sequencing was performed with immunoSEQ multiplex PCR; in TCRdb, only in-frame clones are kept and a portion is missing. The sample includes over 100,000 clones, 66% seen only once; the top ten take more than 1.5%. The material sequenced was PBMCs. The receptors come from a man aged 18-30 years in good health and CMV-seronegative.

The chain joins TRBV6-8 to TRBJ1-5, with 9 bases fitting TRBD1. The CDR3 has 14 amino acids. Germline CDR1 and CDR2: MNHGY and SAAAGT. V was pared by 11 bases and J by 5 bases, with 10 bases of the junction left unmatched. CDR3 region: CAGGQGRLDQPQHF. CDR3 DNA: TGTGCCGGTGGACAGGGGAGGTTGGATCAGCCCCAGCATTTT.

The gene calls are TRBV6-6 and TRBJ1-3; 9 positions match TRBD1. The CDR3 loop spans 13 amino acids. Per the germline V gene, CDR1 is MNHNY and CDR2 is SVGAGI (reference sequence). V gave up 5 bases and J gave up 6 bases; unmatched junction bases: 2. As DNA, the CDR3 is TGTGCCAGCAGTCGGACAGGGGAAAACACCATATATTTT. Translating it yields CASSRTGENTIYF.

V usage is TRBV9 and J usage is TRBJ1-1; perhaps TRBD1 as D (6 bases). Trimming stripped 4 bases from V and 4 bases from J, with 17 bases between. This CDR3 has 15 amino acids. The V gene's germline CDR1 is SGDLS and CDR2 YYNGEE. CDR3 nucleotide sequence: TGTGCCAGCAGCCGTACAGGGATAGGTGGCACTGAAGCTTTCTTT. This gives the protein CASSRTGIGGTEAFF.

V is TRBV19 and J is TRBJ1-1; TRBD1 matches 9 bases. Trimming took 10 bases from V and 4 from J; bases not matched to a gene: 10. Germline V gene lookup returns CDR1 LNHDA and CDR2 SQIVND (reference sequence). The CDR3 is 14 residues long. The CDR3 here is CATTGTGTSTEAFF. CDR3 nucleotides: TGTGCCACAACCGGGACAGGGACAAGCACTGAAGCTTTCTTT.

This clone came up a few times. The CDR3 spells CACTGTGLNEQYF. In nucleotides, the CDR3 is TGTGCCTGCACGGGGACAGGGCTCAACGAGCAGTACTTC. The J gene is TRBJ2-7, the V gene TRBV30; 9 bases align to TRBD1. This CDR3 spans 13 amino acids. V lost 6 bases to trimming and J lost 5 bases; unmatched junction nucleotides: 8. Germline CDR1 reads GTSNPN; CDR2 reads SVGIG (reference sequence). Looking up the rest from reference TRBV30 and TRBJ2-7 gives the full variable domain: SQTIHQWPATLVQPVGSPLSLECTVEGTSNPNLYWYRQAAGRGLQLLFYSVGIGQISSEVPQNLSASRPQDRQFILSSKKLLLSDSGFYLCACTGTGLNEQYFGPGTRLTVT.

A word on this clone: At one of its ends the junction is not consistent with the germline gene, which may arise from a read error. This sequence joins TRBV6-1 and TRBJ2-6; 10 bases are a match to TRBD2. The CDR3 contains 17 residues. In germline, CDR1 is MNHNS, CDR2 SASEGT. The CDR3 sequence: CASREAGGTSGANVLTF. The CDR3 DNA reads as TGTGCCAGCCGTGAAGCGGGAGGGACCTCTGGGGCCAACGTCCTGACTTTC.

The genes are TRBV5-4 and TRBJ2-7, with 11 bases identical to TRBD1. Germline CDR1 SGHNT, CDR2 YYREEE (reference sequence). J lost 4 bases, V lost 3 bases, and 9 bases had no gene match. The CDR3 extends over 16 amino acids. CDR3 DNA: TGTGCCAGCAGCTCACCTACCGGGACAGGGGGATACGAGCAGTACTTC. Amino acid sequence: CASSSPTGTGGYEQYF.

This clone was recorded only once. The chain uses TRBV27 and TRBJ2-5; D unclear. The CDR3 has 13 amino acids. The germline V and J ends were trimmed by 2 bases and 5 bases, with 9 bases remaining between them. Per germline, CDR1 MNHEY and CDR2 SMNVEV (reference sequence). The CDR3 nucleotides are TGTGCCAGCAGTTTAAGTCTACGGGAGACCCAGTACTTC. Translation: CASSLSLRETQYF.

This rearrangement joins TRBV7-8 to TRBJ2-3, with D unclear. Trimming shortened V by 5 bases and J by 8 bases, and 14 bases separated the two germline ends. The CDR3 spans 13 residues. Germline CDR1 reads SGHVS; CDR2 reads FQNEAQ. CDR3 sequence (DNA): TGTGCCAGCAGCCCCCGCGTTTCGGTTACGCAGTATTTT. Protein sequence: CASSPRVSVTQYF.

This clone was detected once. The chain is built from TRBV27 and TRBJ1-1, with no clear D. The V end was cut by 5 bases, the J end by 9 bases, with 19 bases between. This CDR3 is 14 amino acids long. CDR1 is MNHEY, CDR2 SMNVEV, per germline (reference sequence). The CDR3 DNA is TGTGCCAGCAGTCTCAACACCATGCGGTCGAAAGCTTTCTTT. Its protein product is CASSLNTMRSKAFF.

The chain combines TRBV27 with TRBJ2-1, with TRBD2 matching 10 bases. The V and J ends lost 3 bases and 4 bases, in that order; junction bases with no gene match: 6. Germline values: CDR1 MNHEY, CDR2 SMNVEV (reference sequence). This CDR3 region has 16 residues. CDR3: CASSFLTSGLYNEQFF. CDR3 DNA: TGTGCCAGCAGTTTCTTGACTAGCGGGCTTTACAATGAGCAGTTCTTC.

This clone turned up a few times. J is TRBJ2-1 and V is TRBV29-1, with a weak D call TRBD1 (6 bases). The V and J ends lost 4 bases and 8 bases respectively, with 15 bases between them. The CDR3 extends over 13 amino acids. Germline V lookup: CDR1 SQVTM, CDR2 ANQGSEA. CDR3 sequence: CSVAGALLDEQFF. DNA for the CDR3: TGCAGCGTTGCAGGGGCCCTTTTGGATGAGCAGTTCTTC.

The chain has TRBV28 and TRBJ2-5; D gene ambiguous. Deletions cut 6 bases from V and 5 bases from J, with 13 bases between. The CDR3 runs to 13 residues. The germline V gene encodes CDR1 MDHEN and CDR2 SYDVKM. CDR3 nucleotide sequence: TGTGCCAGCAGCAAGCGATTTGGGGAGACCCAGTACTTC. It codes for CASSKRFGETQYF.

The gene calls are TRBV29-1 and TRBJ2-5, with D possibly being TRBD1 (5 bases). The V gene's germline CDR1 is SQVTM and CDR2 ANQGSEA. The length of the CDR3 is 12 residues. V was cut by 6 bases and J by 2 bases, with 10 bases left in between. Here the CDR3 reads CSVGQLQETQYF. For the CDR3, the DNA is TGCAGCGTCGGACAACTACAAGAGACCCAGTACTTC.

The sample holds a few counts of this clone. The CDR3 region has the DNA TGTGCCAGCTCCGGGACAGGCTCGGGCGAGCAGTACTTC. Residues: CASSGTGSGEQYF. The chain couples TRBV25-1 to TRBJ2-7; 8 nucleotides agree with TRBD1. The CDR3 is 13 amino acids. V lost 8 bases to trimming and J lost 6 bases; unmatched junction nucleotides: 9. CDR1 is MGHDK and CDR2 is SYGVNS in the germline V gene.

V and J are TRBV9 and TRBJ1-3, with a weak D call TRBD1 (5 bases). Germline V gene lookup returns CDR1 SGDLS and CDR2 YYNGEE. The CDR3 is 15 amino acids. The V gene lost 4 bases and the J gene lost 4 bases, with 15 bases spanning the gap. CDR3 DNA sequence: TGTGCCAGCAGCCCCCCGGCGCAGGGAGGAAACACCATATATTTT. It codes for CASSPPAQGGNTIYF.

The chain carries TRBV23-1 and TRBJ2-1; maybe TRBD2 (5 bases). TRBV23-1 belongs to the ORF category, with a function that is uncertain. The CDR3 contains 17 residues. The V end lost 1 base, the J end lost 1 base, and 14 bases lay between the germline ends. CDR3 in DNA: TGCGCCAGCAGTCAATATAGTTCCCGAGGGTCCTACAATGAGCAGTTCTTC. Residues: CASSQYSSRGSYNEQFF.

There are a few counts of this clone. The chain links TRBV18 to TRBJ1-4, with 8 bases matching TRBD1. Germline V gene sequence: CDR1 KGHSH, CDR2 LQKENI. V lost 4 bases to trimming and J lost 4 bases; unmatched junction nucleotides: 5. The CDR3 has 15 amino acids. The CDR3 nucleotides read TGTGCCAGCTCACTCGCGACAGGGGATAATGAAAAACTGTTTTTT. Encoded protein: CASSLATGDNEKLFF. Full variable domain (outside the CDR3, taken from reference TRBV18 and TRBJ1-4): NAGVMQNPRHLVRRRGQEARLRCSPMKGHSHVYWYRQLPEEGLKFMVYLQKENIIDESGMPKERFSAEFPKEGPSILRIQQVVRGDSAAYFCASSLATGDNEKLFFGSGTQLSVL.

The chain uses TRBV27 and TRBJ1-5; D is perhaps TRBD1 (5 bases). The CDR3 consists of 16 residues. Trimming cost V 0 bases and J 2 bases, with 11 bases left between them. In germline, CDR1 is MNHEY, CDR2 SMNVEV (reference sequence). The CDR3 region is CASSLSGGLGNQPQHF. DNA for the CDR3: TGTGCCAGCAGTTTATCCGGGGGTTTAGGCAATCAGCCCCAGCATTTT.

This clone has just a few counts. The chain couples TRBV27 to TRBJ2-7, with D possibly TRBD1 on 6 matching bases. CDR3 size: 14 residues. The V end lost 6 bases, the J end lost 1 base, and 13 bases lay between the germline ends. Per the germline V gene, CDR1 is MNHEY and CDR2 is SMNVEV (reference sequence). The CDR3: CASRTQGMSYEQYF. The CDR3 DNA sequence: TGTGCCAGCAGAACACAGGGTATGTCCTACGAGCAGTACTTC.

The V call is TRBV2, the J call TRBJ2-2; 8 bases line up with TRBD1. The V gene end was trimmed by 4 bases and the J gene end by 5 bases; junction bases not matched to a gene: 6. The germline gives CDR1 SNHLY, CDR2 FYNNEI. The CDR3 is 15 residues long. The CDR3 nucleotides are TGTGCCAGCAGTGCCGGACAGGGACGGACCGGGGAGCTGTTTTTT. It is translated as CASSAGQGRTGELFF.

The chain's CDR3 is CSVERSRLPGSNEQFF. Written as DNA, the CDR3 is TGCAGCGTTGAACGATCCCGCTTACCCGGGAGTAATGAGCAGTTCTTC. The chain employs TRBV29-1 and TRBJ2-1; the D gene is possibly TRBD2 (6 bases). Germline assignment: CDR1 SQVTM and CDR2 ANQGSEA. The CDR3 is made up of 16 amino acids. V lost 2 bases to trimming and J lost 7 bases, with 21 bases between them.

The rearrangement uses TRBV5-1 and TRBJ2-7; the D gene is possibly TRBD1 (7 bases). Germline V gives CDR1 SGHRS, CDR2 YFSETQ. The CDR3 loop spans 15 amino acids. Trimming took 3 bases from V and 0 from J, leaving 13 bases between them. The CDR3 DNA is TGCGCCAGCAGCTGGAGGGACAGCCACTCCTACGAGCAGTACTTC. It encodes CASSWRDSHSYEQYF. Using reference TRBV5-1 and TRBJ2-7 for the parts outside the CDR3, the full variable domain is KAGVTQTPRYLIKTRGQQVTLSCSPISGHRSVSWYQQTPGQGLQFLFEYFSETQRNKGNFPGRFSGRQFSNSRSEMNVSTLELGDSALYLCASSWRDSHSYEQYFGPGTRLTVT.